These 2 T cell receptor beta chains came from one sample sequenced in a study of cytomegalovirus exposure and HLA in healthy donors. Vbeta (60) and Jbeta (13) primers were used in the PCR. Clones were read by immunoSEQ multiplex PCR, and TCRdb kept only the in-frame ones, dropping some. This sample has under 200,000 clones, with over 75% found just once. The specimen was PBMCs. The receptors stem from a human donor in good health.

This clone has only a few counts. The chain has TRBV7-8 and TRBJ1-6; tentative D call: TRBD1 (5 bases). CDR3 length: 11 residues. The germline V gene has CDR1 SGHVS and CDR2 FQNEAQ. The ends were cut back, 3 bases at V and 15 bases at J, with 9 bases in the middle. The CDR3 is CASSLAGRLHF. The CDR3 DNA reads TGTGCCAGCAGCTTGGCGGGACGCCTCCACTTT.

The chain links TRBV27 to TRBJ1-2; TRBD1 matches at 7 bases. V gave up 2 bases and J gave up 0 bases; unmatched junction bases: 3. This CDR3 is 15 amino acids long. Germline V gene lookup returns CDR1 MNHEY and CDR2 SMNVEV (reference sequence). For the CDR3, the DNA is TGTGCCAGCAGTTTACTGGGACAGCCTAACTATGGCTACACCTTC. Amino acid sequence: CASSLLGQPNYGYTF.